These T cell receptor beta chains were read from a single sample in a study of T cell changes during pregnancy in multiple sclerosis. Sequencing used immunoSEQ multiplex PCR; TCRdb keeps in-frame clones, though not all of them. The sample records roughly 99,000 clones, 85% to 95% being singletons. The sequencing used peripheral blood, collected in the third trimester of pregnancy. The receptors come from a female donor in good health, enrolled as a control in a pregnancy study. Each CDR3 is given with its conserved first and last residue. A D gene is named only where the DNA matches it firmly. Expanded clones are given a class, and other clones once, few, many or no size at all.

>TRBV11-3|-|-|TRBJ1-2
TGTGCCAGCAGCCTTGGGGCCACCCAGTACACCTTC
CASSLGATQYTF
>TRBV6-1|-|TRBD2|TRBJ2-7
TGTGCCAGCAGTGATTGGGGGGGATACTCCTACGAGCAGTACTTC
CASSDWGGYSYEQYF
>TRBV10-3|few|-|TRBJ1-1
TGTGCCATCAGTGCTGACTTGAACACTGAAGCTTTCTTT
CAISADLNTEAFF
>TRBV7-9|-|TRBD2|TRBJ2-3
TGTGCCAGCAGCTTTTTCCGGGGGGGCGAGTCGGATACGCAGTATTTT
CASSFFRGGESDTQYF
>TRBV6-1|-|-|TRBJ2-6
TGTGCCAGCAGTGAACGGGGATCTGGGGCCAACGTCCTGACTTTC
CASSERGSGANVLTF
>TRBV27|-|TRBD1|TRBJ2-5
TGTGCCAGCAGCAAAGGGGGCCCGATCCAAGAGACCCAGTACTTC
CASSKGGPIQETQYF
>TRBV11-2|-|TRBD2|TRBJ2-3
TGTGCCAGCAGCTTAGGCCCTTCTAGCGGGGGGGCAACAGATACGCAGTATTTT
CASSLGPSSGGATDTQYF
>TRBV7-6|-|TRBD1|TRBJ2-3
TGTGCCAGCAGCCCCGGACAGGGGACAGATACGCAGTATTTT
CASSPGQGTDTQYF
>TRBV7-9|-|TRBD1|TRBJ1-1
TGTGCCAGCAGCTTCCTGCGGACAGGGGCTGAAGCTTTCTTT
CASSFLRTGAEAFF
>TRBV7-2|-|-|TRBJ1-1
TGTGCCAGCAGCTTAGGATTTAGTGAGGAAGCTTTCTTT
CASSLGFSEEAFF
>TRBV7-2|-|-|TRBJ1-2
TGTGCCAGCAGCAGTGACAGAAGGTCGGTTAATTATGGCTACACCTTC
CASSSDRRSVNYGYTF
>TRBV6-1|-|TRBD1|TRBJ1-4
TGTGCCAGCAGTTGGGGGACAGCATCCAATGAAAAACTGTTTTTT
CASSWGTASNEKLFF
>TRBV11-2|-|-|TRBJ2-1
TGTGCCAGCAGCAAGCGGACGGTCAATTGGGGGGATGAGCAGTTCTTC
CASSKRTVNWGDEQFF
>TRBV2|-|-|TRBJ2-7
TGTGCCAGCAGTGAATTGTCCGGGACCTACGAGCAGTACTTC
CASSELSGTYEQYF
>TRBV4-2|few|-|TRBJ1-1
TGTGCCAGCAGCCAAGAGACGGGCGGGTTTGAAGCTTTCTTT
CASSQETGGFEAFF
>TRBV2|-|-|TRBJ2-5
TGTGCCGCCAGGAAAGGAGAGACCCAGTACTTC
CAARKGETQYF
>TRBV30|once|-|TRBJ2-3
TGTGCCTGGAGGGGACATCTTAGCACAGATACGCAGTATTTT
CAWRGHLSTDTQYF
>TRBV7-2|-|-|TRBJ1-2
TGTGCCAGCAGCTTACAACCGGGGAGGATGGGTGGCTACACCTTC
CASSLQPGRMGGYTF
>TRBV9|-|-|TRBJ1-1
TGTGCCAGCAGCGCACTACAGGGAAACACTGAAGCTTTCTTT
CASSALQGNTEAFF
>TRBV9|-|TRBD1|TRBJ1-2
TGTGCCAGCAGCGCGGGGACAGGGGAGATATCGGGCTACACCTTC
CASSAGTGEISGYTF
>TRBV4-2|-|TRBD1|TRBJ1-6
TGTGCCAGCAGCCAAGGGTCGGGACAGAGTTTAGCACCCCTCCACTTT
CASSQGSGQSLAPLHF
>TRBV14|-|-|TRBJ2-7
TGTGCCAGCAGCCAGGGGCACGGGGGGCCTTCCTACGAGCAGTACTTC
CASSQGHGGPSYEQYF
>TRBV5-6|-|TRBD2|TRBJ2-1
TGTGCCAGCAGCTCAGCGGGACGCAATGAGCAGTTCTTC
CASSSAGRNEQFF
>TRBV5-1|once|-|TRBJ1-2
TGCGCCAGCAGCTTGGGGACAGCAGCTAACTATGGCTACACCTTC
CASSLGTAANYGYTF
>TRBV7-9|few|-|TRBJ1-4
TGTGCCAGCAGCCCGACCCGGGAGGGTGAAAAACTGTTTTTT
CASSPTREGEKLFF
>TRBV7-3|once|TRBD1|TRBJ2-7
TGTGCCAGCAGCTCGGACAGGGCCTCCTACGAGCAGTACTTC
CASSSDRASYEQYF
>TRBV30|-|TRBD1|TRBJ2-7
TGTGCCTGGAGTCGGGGACAGAGGATCTACGAGCAGTACTTC
CAWSRGQRIYEQYF
>TRBV27|-|TRBD2|TRBJ2-7
TGTGCCAGCAGTTCGACTAGCGACTACGAGCAGTACTTC
CASSSTSDYEQYF
>TRBV7-9|once|-|TRBJ2-5
TGTGCCAGCAGCTTAGTACGAAGCGGCCAAGAGACCCAGTACTTC
CASSLVRSGQETQYF
>TRBV5-1|-|-|TRBJ2-3
TGCGCCAGCAGCTTGGGCCGGGACTCTGCCCATACGCAGTATTTT
CASSLGRDSAHTQYF
>TRBV6-5|-|-|TRBJ1-1
TGTGCCAGCAGTTACTCGGGGGGGCTCACTGAAGCTTTCTTT
CASSYSGGLTEAFF
>TRBV27|-|TRBD2|TRBJ2-3
TGTGCCAGCAGTTTACGACTAGCGGGGGGGCCTCTCGGCACAGATACGCAGTATTTT
CASSLRLAGGPLGTDTQYF
>TRBV7-3|-|-|TRBJ1-1
TGTGCCAGCAGCTCCCTTTGGGGGGCTGAAGCTTTCTTT
CASSSLWGAEAFF
>TRBV10-3|-|TRBD1|TRBJ2-4
TGTGCCATCAGTGAGTCTCGGACAGGGTACGGCATTCAGTACTTC
CAISESRTGYGIQYF
>TRBV10-3|once|-|TRBJ1-2
TGTGCCATCAGTGAGGATAGGGAGGGTGGCTACACCTTC
CAISEDREGGYTF
>TRBV5-1|-|-|TRBJ2-7
TGCGCCAGCACTTTGGCAGACTCCTACGAGCAGTACTTC
CASTLADSYEQYF
>TRBV29-1|-|TRBD1|TRBJ1-2
TGCAGCGTTGAAGATTTAGTTGCAGGGGGCTATGGCTACACCTTC
CSVEDLVAGGYGYTF
>TRBV28|-|-|TRBJ1-2
TGTGCCAGCAGGGAACAGGGATCCCAGCCCAACTATGGCTACACCTTC
CASREQGSQPNYGYTF
>TRBV4-3|-|-|TRBJ2-3
TGCGCCAGCAGCCAAGATCGGTCCGGCACAGATACGCAGTATTTT
CASSQDRSGTDTQYF
>TRBV27|-|-|TRBJ1-5
TGTGCCAGCAGTGGGGGGGACCGTCCCGATCAGCCCCAGCATTTT
CASSGGDRPDQPQHF
>TRBV6-4|few|-|TRBJ2-3
TGTGCCAGCAGTGACGGCAGGGCCACAGATACGCAGTATTTT
CASSDGRATDTQYF
>TRBV2|-|-|TRBJ1-1
TGTGCCAGCAGTGAAAACAGGATGAACACTGAAGCTTTCTTT
CASSENRMNTEAFF
>TRBV11-2|-|TRBD1|TRBJ2-7
TGTGCCAGCAGCTTGCGGACAGGGAATAACTTTGGGTGGAACGAGCAGTACTTC
CASSLRTGNNFGWNEQYF
>TRBV19|-|-|TRBJ2-1
TGTGCCAGTAGGGGGGGGGCAAACAATGAGCAGTTCTTC
CASRGGANNEQFF
>TRBV7-9|-|TRBD2|TRBJ2-5
TGTGCCAGCAGCCCTCACGCGGTAGCGGGGGCTGAGGGAAAGACCCAGTACTTC
CASSPHAVAGAEGKTQYF
>TRBV5-1|-|-|TRBJ1-2
TGCGCCAGCAGCTCGTCCCCAGCTAACTATGGCTACACCTTC
CASSSSPANYGYTF
>TRBV25-1|once|-|TRBJ1-2
TGTGCCAGCAGTGGGCAACAGGGCTATGGCTACACCTTC
CASSGQQGYGYTF
>TRBV5-1|-|-|TRBJ1-1
TGCGCCAGCAGCTGGGCGGAGGGGCCTGAAGCTTTCTTT
CASSWAEGPEAFF
>TRBV4-3|-|-|TRBJ1-6
TGCGCCAGCAGCCAAGTTTCGGGGGGGGTGGAGAATTCACCCCTCCACTTT
CASSQVSGGVENSPLHF
>TRBV4-2|-|-|TRBJ2-5
TGTGCCAGCAGCCAAGCCCTGGGAGGGGGGCGCGGAGAGACCCAGTACTTC
CASSQALGGGRGETQYF